Following are 12 T cell receptor beta chains from one sample sequenced in a study of human T cells and chemical hapten exposure. TCRdb reprocessed the RACE reads with MiXCR, giving one entry per CDR3 protein. The sample yields 65,000 to 95,000 distinct CDR3 sequences, approximately 10% seen once. Time point here: patch test 1, 2 weeks after DPC sensitization. This sample's treatment: therapeutic diphenylcyclopropenone sensitization with weekly scalp DPC. The sequenced sample was whole blood, obtained in connection with sensitization to the hapten diphenylcyclopropenone (DPC). The receptor source for this set is a woman aged 55-70 years with alopecia areata. Some clones in this sample may be carry-over from other donors' samples.

This clonotype has ten or more counts. V and J are TRBV12-5 and TRBJ2-5; D call uncertain. CDR3 length equals 13 residues. Germline assignment: CDR1 LGHNT and CDR2 FRNRAP. The ends were cut back, 0 bases at V and 4 bases at J, with 6 bases in the middle. CDR3 region: CASGLVVGETQYF. The CDR3 DNA is TGTGCTAGTGGTTTGGTGGTCGGAGAGACCCAGTACTTC.

The CDR3, as DNA: TGTGCCAGCAGTGCCAACTCTCCGGGACTAGCGGGGGATTACAATGAGCAGTTCTTC. Residues: CASSANSPGLAGDYNEQFF. The rearrangement uses TRBV6-1 and TRBJ2-1; 14 bases are a match to TRBD2. CDR1 is MNHNS, CDR2 SASEGT, per germline. The V segment lost 4 bases and the J segment 4 bases; nucleotides outside the gene matches: 12. This CDR3 has 19 residues.

Regarding this clonotype: This may come from a read error, since a much larger clone is one base off. The chain recombines TRBV6-5 with TRBJ2-1; 15 nucleotides agree with TRBD2. Trimming took 6 bases from V and 5 from J; bases not matched to a gene: 5. Germline values: CDR1 MNHEY, CDR2 SVGAGI. CDR3 length: 16 amino acids. The chain's CDR3 is CASRWTSGGVNNEQFF. The CDR3 DNA reads as TGTGCCAGCAGATGGACTAGCGGGGGGGTAAACAATGAGCAGTTCTTC.

This clonotype came up many times. This chain joins TRBV20-1 and TRBJ1-1; no definite D call. CDR3 length equals 11 residues. The germline CDR1 and CDR2 sequences are DFQATT and SNEGSKA (reference sequence). V was cut by 5 bases and J by 0 bases, with 4 bases left in between. DNA for the CDR3: TGCAGTGCTGTGCTGAACACTGAAGCTTTCTTT. This gives the protein CSAVLNTEAFF.

This clonotype was seen more than once but under ten times. This chain uses TRBV29-1 with TRBJ2-3; TRBD1 or TRBD2 may be the D gene (5 bases each). The V gene's germline CDR1 is SQVTM and CDR2 ANQGSEA. The V gene lost 1 base and the J gene lost 4 bases, with 9 bases spanning the gap. The CDR3 runs to 13 residues. CDR3 amino acids: CSVEVLGADTQYF. In DNA form, the CDR3 reads TGCAGCGTTGAAGTATTGGGGGCAGATACGCAGTATTTT.

There are many counts of this clonotype. The rearrangement links TRBV6-1 to TRBJ1-1; 10 bases are shared with TRBD1. Per the germline V gene, CDR1 is MNHNS and CDR2 is SASEGT. This CDR3 region has 13 residues. The V segment lost 4 bases and the J segment 10 bases; nucleotides outside the gene matches: 6. CDR3 coding DNA: TGTGCCAGCAGTGGAGCGACAGGGGGCTCAGCTTTCTTT. It is translated as CASSGATGGSAFF.

On this clonotype: The conserved phenylalanine or tryptophan is not found at the CDR3 terminus, so this likely reflects a read error. The V and J genes are TRBV6-4 and TRBJ2-4; 8 nucleotides line up with TRBD2. After removal of 4 bases from V and 0 bases from J, the junction contained 5 bases not matched to a gene. This CDR3 has 16 residues. Germline loops: CDR1 MRHNA, CDR2 SNTAGT. CDR3 amino acids: CASSVQRGQAKNIQYL. In DNA, the CDR3 is TGTGCCAGCAGTGTTCAGCGGGGGCAAGCCAAAAACATTCAGTACCTC.

The chain joins TRBV9 to TRBJ2-7; D possibly matches TRBD1 or TRBD2 (5 bases each). The germline gives CDR1 SGDLS, CDR2 YYNGEE. The CDR3 contains 14 residues. V was cut by 2 bases and J by 4 bases, with 13 bases left in between. The CDR3 DNA reads as TGTGCCAGCAGCGTCTCCAGGGAGTCATACGAGCAGTACTTC. Amino acid sequence: CASSVSRESYEQYF. The variable domain in full, with the rest retrieved from reference TRBV9 and TRBJ2-7, is DSGVTQTPKHLITATGQRVTLRCSPRSGDLSVYWYQQSLDQGLQFLIQYYNGEERAKGNILERFSAQQFPDLHSELNLSSLELGDSALYFCASSVSRESYEQYFGPGTRLTVT.

Ten or more counts support this clonotype. V usage is TRBV14 and J usage is TRBJ1-1; D gene unclear. This CDR3 region has 13 residues. Per the germline V gene, CDR1 is SGHDN and CDR2 is FVKESK. Trimming removed 0 bases at V and 0 bases at J, with 2 bases between. DNA for the CDR3: TGTGCCAGCAGCCAAGATTTGAACACTGAAGCTTTCTTT. Translated: CASSQDLNTEAFF. The entire variable domain, with the rest obtained from reference TRBV14 and TRBJ1-1, is as follows: EAGVTQFPSHSVIEKGQTVTLRCDPISGHDNLYWYRRVMGKEIKFLLHFVKESKQDESGMPNNRFLAERTGGTYSTLKVQPAELEDSGVYFCASSQDLNTEAFFGQGTRLTVV.

This clonotype was detected many times. The V call is TRBV20-1, the J call TRBJ1-6, with 8 bases aligning to TRBD1. J lost 7 bases, V lost 3 bases, and 5 bases had no gene match. Germline V gene lookup returns CDR1 DFQATT and CDR2 SNEGSKA (reference sequence). The CDR3 runs to 14 residues. The CDR3 reads CSASRQGSNSPLHF. CDR3 coding DNA: TGCAGTGCTAGCCGACAGGGGTCCAATTCACCCCTCCACTTT.

The sample holds many counts of this clonotype. The chain employs TRBV7-9 and TRBJ1-1, with 7 positions matching TRBD1. J lost 6 bases, V lost 5 bases, and 6 bases had no gene match. The CDR3 sequence is 13 residues long. The germline gives CDR1 SEHNR, CDR2 FQNEAQ (reference sequence). CDR3 residues: CASSELTGSEAFF. The CDR3 DNA reads as TGTGCCAGCAGCGAATTGACAGGGTCTGAAGCTTTCTTT.

This clonotype showed up many times. V gene TRBV5-1 combines with J gene TRBJ2-1; 9 bases are shared with TRBD2. CDR1 SGHRS and CDR2 YFSETQ come from the germline V gene. V was clipped by 3 bases and J by 4 bases; unmatched bases: 8. The CDR3 extends over 16 amino acids. CDR3 sequence reads: CASSWKAGGPYNEQFF. For the CDR3, the DNA is TGCGCCAGCAGCTGGAAAGCGGGGGGCCCTTACAATGAGCAGTTCTTC.